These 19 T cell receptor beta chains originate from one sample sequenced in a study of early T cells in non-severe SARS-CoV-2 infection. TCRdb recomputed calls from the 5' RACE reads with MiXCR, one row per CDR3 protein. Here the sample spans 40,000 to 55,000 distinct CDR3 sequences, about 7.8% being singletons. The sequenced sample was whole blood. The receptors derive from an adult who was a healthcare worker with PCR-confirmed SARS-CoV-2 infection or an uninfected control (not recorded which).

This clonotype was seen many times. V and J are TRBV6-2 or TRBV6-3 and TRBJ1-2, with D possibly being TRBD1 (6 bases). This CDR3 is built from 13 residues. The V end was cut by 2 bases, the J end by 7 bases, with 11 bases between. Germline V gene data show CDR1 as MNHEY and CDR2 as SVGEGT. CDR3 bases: TGTGCCAGCAGTTACCAAGGACAGCTTGGCTACACCTTC. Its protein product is CASSYQGQLGYTF.

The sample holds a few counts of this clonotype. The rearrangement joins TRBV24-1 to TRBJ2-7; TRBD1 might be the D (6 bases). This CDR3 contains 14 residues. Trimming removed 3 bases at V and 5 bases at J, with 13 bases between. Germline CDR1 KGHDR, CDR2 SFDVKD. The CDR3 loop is CATSDTGSSDEQYF. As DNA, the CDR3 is TGTGCCACCAGTGATACAGGGTCCTCGGACGAGCAGTACTTC.

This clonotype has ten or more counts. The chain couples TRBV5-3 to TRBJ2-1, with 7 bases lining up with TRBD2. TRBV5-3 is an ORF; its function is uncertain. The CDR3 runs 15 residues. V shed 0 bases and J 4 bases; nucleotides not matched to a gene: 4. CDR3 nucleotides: TGTGCCAGAAGCTTGGGGCTAGCGGAGTACAATGAGCAGTTCTTC. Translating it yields CARSLGLAEYNEQFF.

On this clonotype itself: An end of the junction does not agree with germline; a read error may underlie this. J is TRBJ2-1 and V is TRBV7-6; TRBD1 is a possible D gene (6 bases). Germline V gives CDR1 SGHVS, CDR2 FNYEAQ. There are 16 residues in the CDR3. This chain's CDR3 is CTSSLGGHPSYNEQFF. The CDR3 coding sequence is TGTACCAGCAGCTTAGGGGGACACCCCTCCTACAATGAGCAGTTCTTC.

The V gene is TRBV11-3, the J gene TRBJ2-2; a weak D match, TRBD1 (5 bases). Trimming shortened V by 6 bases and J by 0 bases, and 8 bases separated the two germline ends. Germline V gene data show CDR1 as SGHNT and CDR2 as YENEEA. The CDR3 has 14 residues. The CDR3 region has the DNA TGTGCCAGCAGAAGACAGTCGAACACCGGGGAGCTGTTTTTT. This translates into CASRRQSNTGELFF.

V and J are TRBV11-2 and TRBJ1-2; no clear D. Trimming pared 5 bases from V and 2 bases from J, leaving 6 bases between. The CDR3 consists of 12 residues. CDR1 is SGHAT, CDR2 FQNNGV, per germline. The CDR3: CASSLQNYGYTF. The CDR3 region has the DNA TGTGCCAGCAGCCTCCAGAACTATGGCTACACCTTC.

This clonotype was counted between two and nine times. CDR3: CASSKEAVNTEAFF. DNA for the CDR3: TGCGCCAGCAGCAAGGAAGCGGTGAACACTGAAGCTTTCTTT. The J gene is TRBJ1-1, the V gene TRBV5-1; no clear D. CDR1 is SGHRS and CDR2 is YFSETQ in the germline V gene. V lost 4 bases and J lost 0, with 10 bases in between. This CDR3 comprises 14 residues.

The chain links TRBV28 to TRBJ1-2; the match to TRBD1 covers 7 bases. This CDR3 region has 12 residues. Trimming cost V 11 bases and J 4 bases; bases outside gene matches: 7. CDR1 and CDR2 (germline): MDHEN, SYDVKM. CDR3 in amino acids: CAGTGDAYGYTF. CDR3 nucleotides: TGTGCCGGAACAGGGGACGCCTATGGCTACACCTTC.

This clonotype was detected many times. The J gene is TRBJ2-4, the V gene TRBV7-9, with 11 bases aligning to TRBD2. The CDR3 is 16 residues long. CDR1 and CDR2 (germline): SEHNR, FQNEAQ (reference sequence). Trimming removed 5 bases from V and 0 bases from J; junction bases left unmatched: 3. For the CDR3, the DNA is TGTGCCAGCAGCCTAACTAGCGGGGGAGCCAAAAACATTCAGTACTTC. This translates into CASSLTSGGAKNIQYF.

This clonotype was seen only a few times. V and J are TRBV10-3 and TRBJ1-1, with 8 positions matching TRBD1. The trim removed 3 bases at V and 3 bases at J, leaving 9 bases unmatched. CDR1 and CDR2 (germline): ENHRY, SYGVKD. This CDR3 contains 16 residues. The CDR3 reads CAISDTQGARDTEAFF. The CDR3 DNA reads TGTGCCATCAGTGATACCCAGGGGGCAAGGGACACTGAAGCTTTCTTT.

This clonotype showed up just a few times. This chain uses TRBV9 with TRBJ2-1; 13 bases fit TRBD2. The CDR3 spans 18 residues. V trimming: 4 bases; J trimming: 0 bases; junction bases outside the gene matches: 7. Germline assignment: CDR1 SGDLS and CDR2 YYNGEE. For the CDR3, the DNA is TGTGCCAGCAGCCCGGGACTAGCGGGGAGGTCCTCCTACAATGAGCAGTTCTTC. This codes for CASSPGLAGRSSYNEQFF.

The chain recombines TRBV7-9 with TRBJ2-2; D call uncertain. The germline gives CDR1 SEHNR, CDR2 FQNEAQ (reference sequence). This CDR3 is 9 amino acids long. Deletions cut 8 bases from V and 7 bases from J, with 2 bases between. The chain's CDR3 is CASGGELFF. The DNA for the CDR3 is TGTGCCAGCGGCGGGGAGCTGTTTTTT.

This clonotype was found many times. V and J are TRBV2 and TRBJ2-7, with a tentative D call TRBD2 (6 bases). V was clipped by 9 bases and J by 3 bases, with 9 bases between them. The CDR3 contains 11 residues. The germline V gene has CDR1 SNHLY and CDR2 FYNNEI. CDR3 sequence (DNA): TGTGCCAGTGAAGCGGGCTACGAGCAGTACTTC. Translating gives CASEAGYEQYF.

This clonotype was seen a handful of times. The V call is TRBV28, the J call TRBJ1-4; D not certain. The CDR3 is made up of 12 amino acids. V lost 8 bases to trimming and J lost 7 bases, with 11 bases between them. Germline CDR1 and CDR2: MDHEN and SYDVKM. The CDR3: CASQVIGEKLFF. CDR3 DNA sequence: TGTGCCAGCCAGGTCATAGGTGAAAAACTGTTTTTT.

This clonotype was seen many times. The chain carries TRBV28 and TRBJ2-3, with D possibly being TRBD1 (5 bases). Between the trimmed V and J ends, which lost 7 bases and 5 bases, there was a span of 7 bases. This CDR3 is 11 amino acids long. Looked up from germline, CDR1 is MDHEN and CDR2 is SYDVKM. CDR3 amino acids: CASTGRDTQYF. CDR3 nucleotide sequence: TGTGCCAGCACAGGGCGAGATACGCAGTATTTT.

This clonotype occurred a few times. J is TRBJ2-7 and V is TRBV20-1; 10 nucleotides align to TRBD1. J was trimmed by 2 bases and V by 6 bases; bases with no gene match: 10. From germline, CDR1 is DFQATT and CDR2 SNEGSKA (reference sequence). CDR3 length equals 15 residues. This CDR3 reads CSARDRGRTAYEQYF. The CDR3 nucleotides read TGCAGTGCCAGGGACAGGGGAAGAACCGCCTACGAGCAGTACTTC.

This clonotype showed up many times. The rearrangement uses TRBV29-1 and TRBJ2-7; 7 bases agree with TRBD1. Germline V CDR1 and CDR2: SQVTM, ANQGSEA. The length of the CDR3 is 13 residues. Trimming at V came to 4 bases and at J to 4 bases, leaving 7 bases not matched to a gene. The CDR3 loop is CSVGSRGMYEQYF. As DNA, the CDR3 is TGCAGCGTTGGGTCCAGGGGGATGTACGAGCAGTACTTC.

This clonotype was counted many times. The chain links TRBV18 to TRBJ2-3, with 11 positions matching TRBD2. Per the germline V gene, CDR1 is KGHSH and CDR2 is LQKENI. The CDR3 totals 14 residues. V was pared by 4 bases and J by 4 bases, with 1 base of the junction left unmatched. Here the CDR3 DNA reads TGTGCCAGCTCACTAGCGGGGGGGCCAGATACGCAGTATTTT. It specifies CASSLAGGPDTQYF.

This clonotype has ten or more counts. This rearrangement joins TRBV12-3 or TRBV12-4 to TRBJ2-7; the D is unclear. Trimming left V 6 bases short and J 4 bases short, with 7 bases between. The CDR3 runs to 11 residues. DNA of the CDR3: TGTGCCAGCAGCCCGGCGTACGAGCAGTACTTC. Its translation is CASSPAYEQYF.